The 27 T cell receptor beta chains reported below all come from one sample, sequenced in a study of CD8 T cells in Susac syndrome. The RNA, about 0.5 to 1 ug, was put through reverse transcription using random hexamers. Via MiXCR, TCRdb re-called the immunoSEQ multiplex PCR reads, giving one row per CDR3 protein. The sample includes some 170,000 distinct CDR3 sequences, roughly 95% of them seen just once. What was sequenced was CD4+ T cells from PBMCs. These TCRs come from a human donor with multiple sclerosis.

The chain carries TRBV4-3 and TRBJ1-1; D possibly corresponds to TRBD1 (5 bases). CDR1 and CDR2 from the germline V gene are LGHNA and YSLEER. This CDR3 comprises 15 residues. The germline V and J ends were trimmed by 0 bases and 6 bases, with 14 bases remaining between them. In nucleotides, the CDR3 is TGCGCCAGCAGCCAAGAGGTTGCCGGGACGGCTGAAGCTTTCTTT. Translating it yields CASSQEVAGTAEAFF.

The chain joins TRBV18 to TRBJ1-4; a weak D match, TRBD1 (5 bases). V dropped 0 bases and J dropped 7 bases, with 12 bases sitting between them. This CDR3 has 15 amino acids. From germline, CDR1 is KGHSH and CDR2 LQKENI. CDR3 bases: TGTGCCAGCTCACCACCGGCAGGGAAGTTTGAAAAACTGTTTTTT. Encoded protein: CASSPPAGKFEKLFF.

This chain links TRBV13 with TRBJ2-7; D gene ambiguous. Per the germline V gene, CDR1 is PRHDT and CDR2 is FYEKMQ (reference sequence). V lost 4 bases to trimming and J lost 6 bases, with 10 bases between them. This CDR3 has 12 residues. Written as DNA, the CDR3 is TGTGCCAGCAGCTCTCAAACGGGCGAGCAGTACTTC. Its protein is CASSSQTGEQYF.

The chain has TRBV19 and TRBJ2-7; 13 nucleotides align to TRBD2. CDR1 LNHDA and CDR2 SQIVND come from the germline V gene (reference sequence). After removal of 3 bases from V and 9 bases from J, the junction contained 5 bases not matched to a gene. The CDR3 is made up of 14 amino acids. In DNA, the CDR3 is TGTGCCAGTAGTATTGGTGGGACTAGCGGGATGCAGTACTTC. Translation gives CASSIGGTSGMQYF. Filled out from reference TRBV19 and TRBJ2-7, the complete variable domain reads DGGITQSPKYLFRKEGQNVTLSCEQNLNHDAMYWYRQDPGQGLRLIYYSQIVNDFQKGDIAEGYSVSREKKESFPLTVTSAQKNPTAFYLCASSIGGTSGMQYFGPGTRLTVT.

V usage is TRBV4-1 and J usage is TRBJ1-2, with 9 bases that match TRBD1. Germline-derived CDR1 and CDR2 are MGHRA and YSYEKL. J was trimmed by 5 bases and V by 3 bases; bases with no gene match: 10. The CDR3 spans 16 residues. CDR3 amino acids: CASSQPGTGRGYGYTF. CDR3 in DNA: TGCGCCAGCAGCCAGCCCGGGACAGGGAGGGGATATGGCTACACCTTC.

The chain joins TRBV15 to TRBJ2-2; no reliable D call. V lost 0 bases and J lost 5, with 7 bases in between. Germline V CDR1 and CDR2: LNHNV, YYDKDF (reference sequence). This CDR3 comprises 14 residues. CDR3 sequence (DNA): TGTGCCACCAGCAGAGATGTGGCAACCGGGGAGCTGTTTTTT. It is translated as CATSRDVATGELFF.

This clonotype was seen a few times. The chain joins TRBV29-1 to TRBJ2-1; D is ambiguous. The CDR3 loop spans 10 amino acids. Germline V gene lookup returns CDR1 SQVTM and CDR2 ANQGSEA. Trimming took off 4 bases at V and 6 bases at J, with 4 bases between the two ends. The CDR3 loop reads CSVVGNEQFF. CDR3 in DNA: TGCAGCGTTGTGGGCAATGAGCAGTTCTTC.

This chain connects TRBV7-9 to TRBJ2-7; D unclear. The CDR3 has 13 amino acids. Germline V CDR1 and CDR2: SEHNR, FQNEAQ (reference sequence). Trimming stripped 7 bases from V and 1 base from J, with 11 bases between. The CDR3 DNA reads as TGTGCCAGCACCTCCCGGGCATCCTACGAGCAGTACTTC. Translated, it gives CASTSRASYEQYF.

Only a few counts were recorded for this clonotype. This chain connects TRBV7-8 to TRBJ1-5, with TRBD1 as a possible D gene (5 bases). V lost 3 bases and J lost 11, with 11 bases in between. The CDR3 covers 12 residues. Per germline, CDR1 SGHVS and CDR2 FQNEAQ. The CDR3, as DNA: TGTGCCAGCAGCTTTTCCGCAGGGTCCCAGCATTTT. Amino acid sequence: CASSFSAGSQHF.

The V call is TRBV6-5, the J call TRBJ2-6; D is unclear. The CDR3 runs 14 residues. Germline CDR1 reads MNHEY; CDR2 reads SVGAGI. Trimming took 7 bases from V and 4 from J, leaving 11 bases between them. The CDR3 coding sequence is TGTGCCAGCAAGCGCCGTACGGGGGCCAACGTCCTGACTTTC. This gives the protein CASKRRTGANVLTF.

The V gene is TRBV2, the J gene TRBJ2-7; tentatively, D is TRBD1 (5 bases). Germline V gene sequence: CDR1 SNHLY, CDR2 FYNNEI. The CDR3 is 15 amino acids. Trimming pared 6 bases from V and 2 bases from J, leaving 17 bases between. The CDR3 DNA reads TGTGCCAGCAGGGACATAGTGGATCGCCCCTACGAGCAGTACTTC. Its translation: CASRDIVDRPYEQYF.

V is TRBV20-1 and J is TRBJ2-1; no reliable D call. V was clipped by 2 bases and J by 4 bases, with 12 bases between them. The V gene's germline CDR1 is DFQATT and CDR2 SNEGSKA (reference sequence). The length of the CDR3 is 14 residues. The CDR3: CSARSTAIYNEQFF. In nucleotides, the CDR3 is TGCAGTGCTAGATCCACGGCCATTTACAATGAGCAGTTCTTC.

The rearrangement uses TRBV27 and TRBJ1-2; TRBD1 matches at 10 bases. The CDR3 consists of 15 residues. The V segment lost 5 bases and the J segment 6 bases; nucleotides outside the gene matches: 9. Per the germline V gene, CDR1 is MNHEY and CDR2 is SMNVEV (reference sequence). CDR3 in amino acids: CASSAPGQGRDGYTF. CDR3 sequence (DNA): TGTGCCAGCAGTGCGCCGGGACAGGGGCGGGATGGCTACACCTTC.

This chain connects TRBV25-1 to TRBJ2-1; 10 nucleotides line up with TRBD2. The CDR3 is made up of 15 amino acids. The germline V gene has CDR1 MGHDK and CDR2 SYGVNS. V shed 2 bases, J shed 9 bases, and the junction held 7 bases outside the gene matches. The CDR3 nucleotides are TGTGCCAGCAGTGAACGTCTAGCGGGAGCGGGTGAGCAGTTCTTC. Amino acid sequence: CASSERLAGAGEQFF. Full variable domain (remainder filled in from reference TRBV25-1 and TRBJ2-1): EADIYQTPRYLVIGTGKKITLECSQTMGHDKMYWYQQDPGMELHLIHYSYGVNSTEKGDLSSESTVSRIRTEHFPLTLESARPSHTSQYLCASSERLAGAGEQFFGPGTRLTVL.

V gene TRBV4-2 combines with J gene TRBJ2-5; no clear D gene. V was clipped by 4 bases and J by 5 bases, with 8 bases between them. Germline-derived CDR1 and CDR2 are LGHNA and YNFKEQ. This CDR3 spans 12 amino acids. CDR3 loop: CASSPEAETQYF. CDR3 bases: TGTGCCAGCAGCCCCGAGGCGGAGACCCAGTACTTC.

V and J are TRBV7-9 and TRBJ1-1, with 7 nucleotides matching TRBD1. J was trimmed by 5 bases and V by 5 bases; bases with no gene match: 11. The CDR3 runs to 15 residues. Germline CDR1 is SEHNR and CDR2 is FQNEAQ (reference sequence). This chain's CDR3 is CASSARQGRGTEAFF. The DNA of the CDR3 is TGTGCCAGCAGCGCCCGACAGGGCCGAGGGACTGAAGCTTTCTTT.

The V call is TRBV5-4, the J call TRBJ2-1; 10 bases line up with TRBD1. The germline gives CDR1 SGHNT, CDR2 YYREEE (reference sequence). After removal of 4 bases from V and 7 bases from J, the junction contained 5 bases not matched to a gene. The CDR3 covers 14 residues. CDR3 DNA: TGTGCCAGCAGCGGACAGGGGGGATTAAATGAGCAGTTCTTC. This codes for CASSGQGGLNEQFF.

The V and J genes are TRBV27 and TRBJ1-2; D is uncertain. Germline-derived CDR1 and CDR2 are MNHEY and SMNVEV (reference sequence). The CDR3 sequence is 13 residues long. V was pared by 0 bases and J by 5 bases, with 7 bases between. The CDR3 nucleotides read TGTGCCAGCAGTTTATCGAACGGATATGGCTACACCTTC. Translation: CASSLSNGYGYTF.

J is TRBJ2-5 and V is TRBV4-1; tentative D call: TRBD1 (6 bases). Germline CDR1 reads MGHRA; CDR2 reads YSYEKL. The CDR3 spans 15 residues. V was clipped by 3 bases and J by 0 bases, with 11 bases between them. Here the CDR3 reads CASSQGATNQETQYF. In nucleotides, the CDR3 is TGCGCCAGCAGCCAGGGGGCCACAAACCAAGAGACCCAGTACTTC.

The chain has TRBV6-4 and TRBJ1-1; TRBD1 might be the D (6 bases). V shed 1 base and J shed 8 bases, with 14 bases lying between them. The CDR3 has 14 residues. Germline V gene data show CDR1 as MRHNA and CDR2 as SNTAGT. CDR3 sequence (DNA): TGTGCCAGCAGTGACTTCACAGGGCGCTTGGAAGCTTTCTTT. Its protein is CASSDFTGRLEAFF.

J is TRBJ1-1 and V is TRBV12-3 or TRBV12-4, with D perhaps TRBD1 (6 bases). CDR3 size: 14 residues. Trimming removed 6 bases from V and 4 bases from J, with 15 bases in between. The DNA of the CDR3 is TGTGCCAGCAGCCCAGGGGAGGGGAGCACTGAAGCTTTCTTT. Translation: CASSPGEGSTEAFF.

The rearrangement uses TRBV7-9 and TRBJ2-4; a possible D gene is TRBD2 (5 bases). V was cut by 1 base and J by 5 bases, with 9 bases left in between. Germline V CDR1 and CDR2: SEHNR, FQNEAQ (reference sequence). The CDR3 totals 14 residues. The CDR3, as DNA: TGTGCCAGCAGCTTAGGGGTCGGGGAAAACATTCAGTACTTC. Its translation is CASSLGVGENIQYF.

The chain has TRBV12-3 or TRBV12-4 and TRBJ2-3; maybe TRBD2 (5 bases). This CDR3 comprises 13 residues. The V gene lost 3 bases and the J gene lost 6 bases, with 10 bases spanning the gap. CDR3 sequence (DNA): TGTGCCAGCAGTTTCTCTTGGGAGGATACGCAGTATTTT. Translation: CASSFSWEDTQYF.

J is TRBJ2-1 and V is TRBV6-2 or TRBV6-3; weak D call: TRBD2 (5 bases). Trimming shortened V by 6 bases and J by 7 bases, and 16 bases separated the two germline ends. This CDR3 region has 14 residues. Germline loops: CDR1 MNHEY, CDR2 SVGEGT. CDR3 loop: CASRPAGRGNEQFF. The CDR3 region has the DNA TGTGCCAGCAGGCCGGCCGGTCGGGGTAATGAGCAGTTCTTC.

The chain recombines TRBV7-2 with TRBJ1-2, with no clear D. CDR3 size: 13 residues. Trimming cost V 0 bases and J 6 bases, with 8 bases left between them. The germline V gene has CDR1 SGHTA and CDR2 FQGNSA. The CDR3, as DNA: TGTGCCAGCAGCTTAGCTTGGGCTGATGGCTACACCTTC. This sequence encodes CASSLAWADGYTF.

CDR3: CASSIPGSTDTQYF. CDR3 sequence (DNA): TGTGCCAGTAGTATACCGGGATCAACAGATACGCAGTATTTT. V usage is TRBV19 and J usage is TRBJ2-3; tentatively, D is TRBD2 (5 bases). The CDR3 extends over 14 amino acids. V was cut by 2 bases and J by 3 bases, with 9 bases left in between. Germline-derived CDR1 and CDR2 are LNHDA and SQIVND (reference sequence).

J is TRBJ2-1 and V is TRBV11-2, with 11 bases fitting TRBD2. Germline V CDR1 and CDR2: SGHAT, FQNNGV. The CDR3 has 16 amino acids. The junction had 4 bases not matched to a gene; V was cut back by 1 base and J by 5 bases. The CDR3 protein is CASSLVVLAGDNEQFF. As DNA, the CDR3 is TGTGCCAGCAGCTTAGTAGTACTAGCGGGAGACAATGAGCAGTTCTTC.